The 2 T cell receptor beta chains reported below all come from one sample, sequenced in a study of cytomegalovirus exposure and HLA in healthy donors. The PCR contained 60 Vbeta and 13 Jbeta primers. TCRdb keeps only in-frame clones here, not all; method: immunoSEQ multiplex PCR. The repertoire includes about 73,000 clones, 67% of them detected once, and 6.5% to 7.5% sits in the top ten. The sequenced material came from PBMCs. These receptors were taken from a woman in her forties or fifties in good health and CMV-seropositive.

This clone showed up just a few times. The genes are TRBV10-3 and TRBJ2-7, with D possibly TRBD1 on 6 matching bases. The V end was cut by 3 bases, the J end by 6 bases, with 12 bases between. Looked up from germline, CDR1 is ENHRY and CDR2 is SYGVKD. The CDR3 length is 13 residues. CDR3 bases: TGTGCCATCAGTGAATACCAGGGGTCCGAGCAGTACGTC. Protein product: CAISEYQGSEQYV.

The chain combines TRBV2 with TRBJ1-4; D ambiguous. The germline V gene has CDR1 SNHLY and CDR2 FYNNEI. CDR3 length: 14 amino acids. Trimming removed 7 bases from V and 7 bases from J, with 16 bases in between. This CDR3 is CASISGLTVEKLFF. DNA for the CDR3: TGTGCCAGCATTAGTGGGCTCACCGTTGAAAAACTGTTTTTT.